The rows below give T cell receptor beta chains drawn from one sample of a study of cytomegalovirus exposure and HLA in healthy donors. Sequenced by immunoSEQ multiplex PCR; TCRdb stores in-frame clones only, minus some. The sample yields 90,000 to 140,000 clones, around four fifths seen once. Sample: PBMCs. These receptor sequences come from a woman between 35 and 50 years old in good health and CMV-seropositive. The CDR3 runs from the conserved cysteine through the conserved F or W. The D gene is left open where the match is weak. Clone size, where shown, is once, few, many, or a class for clones that have expanded.

J gene	V gene	clone size	D gene	CDR3 DNA	CDR3 protein
TRBJ1-4	TRBV28	.	TRBD1	TGTGCCTGCCTCTCTGGGACAGCGGATGAAAAACTGTTTTTT	CACLSGTADEKLFF
TRBJ2-2	TRBV10-3	.	.	TGTGCCACCACGACCGCTTACAGCACCGGGGAGCTGTTTTTT	CATTTAYSTGELFF
TRBJ1-4	TRBV11-2	.	.	TGTGCCAGCAGCTTAAGGAGGGTTGGAGAAAAACTGTTTTTT	CASSLRRVGEKLFF
TRBJ2-7	TRBV27	once	.	TGTGCCAGCAGTTTGACAGCTATCAGCTACGAGCAGTACTTC	CASSLTAISYEQYF
TRBJ2-7	TRBV11-3	.	TRBD1	TGTGCCAGCAGCCTTTTACCGGGACAGGCGGTATACGAGCAGTACTTC	CASSLLPGQAVYEQYF
TRBJ2-5	TRBV5-4	.	TRBD2	TGTGCCAGCAGGAGGGAGCGGGGTAGGGAGACCCAGTACTTC	CASRRERGRETQYF
TRBJ1-1	TRBV21-1	.	.	TGTGCCAGCAGCAATACCGGGACAGGACTAATGAACACTGAAGCTTTCTTT	CASSNTGTGLMNTEAFF
TRBJ2-7	TRBV5-5	.	TRBD1	TGTGCCAGCAGCTTAAGGGGACAGGCAACCTACGAGCAGTACTTC	CASSLRGQATYEQYF
TRBJ2-1	TRBV28	.	TRBD2	TGTGCCAGCAGGGGGACTAGCGTTGGGAATGAGCAGTTCTTC	CASRGTSVGNEQFF
TRBJ2-2	TRBV4-1	few	TRBD1	TGCGCCAGCAGCCAGGGACAGGGGAACACCGGGGAGCTGTTTTTT	CASSQGQGNTGELFF
TRBJ2-1	TRBV20-1	.	.	TGCAGTGCTGATTACTTCAAACAGTTCTTC	CSADYFKQFF
TRBJ2-7	TRBV28	.	TRBD1	TGTGCCAGCAGTTTCCAGGGGGCGCGGGAGCAGTACTTC	CASSFQGAREQYF
TRBJ2-7	TRBV5-1	.	TRBD1	TGCGCCAGCAGCATCACCGGGACAGGGCCTTACGAGCAGTACTTC	CASSITGTGPYEQYF
TRBJ2-7	TRBV27	medium-sized	.	TGTGCCAGCAGTTTATTCCAGGGGGGATACGAGCAGTACTTC	CASSLFQGGYEQYF
TRBJ2-7	TRBV29-1	.	.	TGCAGCGTTGAGACAGCTTACCAGCAGTACTTC	CSVETAYQQYF
TRBJ2-7	TRBV18	.	TRBD2	TGTGCCAGCTCACTGGGACTAGCGGGAGACGAGCAGTACTTC	CASSLGLAGDEQYF
TRBJ2-2	TRBV13	.	.	TGTGCCAGCAGTTATACCGAAGGAGCACTTCACACCGGGGAGCTGTTTTTT	CASSYTEGALHTGELFF
TRBJ2-7	TRBV9	few	TRBD2	TGTGCCAGCAGCGTCAGCCGGACTAGCGGGGAGCAGTACTTC	CASSVSRTSGEQYF
TRBJ1-1	TRBV5-1	.	.	TGCGCCAGCAGCCGGGACATCAACACTGAAGCTTTCTTT	CASSRDINTEAFF
TRBJ1-3	TRBV18	.	.	TGTGCCAGCTCACCAGTGGGAGGCCTATCTGGAAACACCATATATTTT	CASSPVGGLSGNTIYF
TRBJ1-2	TRBV20-1	.	.	TGCAGTGCTAGTCATAGTCGGGGCTACACCTTC	CSASHSRGYTF
TRBJ1-1	TRBV25-1	few	TRBD1	TGTGCCAGCAGTATGCGGACAGGGGAAGAGGACACTGAAGCTTTCTTT	CASSMRTGEEDTEAFF
TRBJ1-1	TRBV29-1	.	TRBD1	TGCAGCGTTCCACCGGGACAGGGGCTGAACACTGAAGCTTTCTTT	CSVPPGQGLNTEAFF
TRBJ2-2	TRBV15	.	TRBD1	TGTGCCACCAGCAGAGATCTATTGAGACAGGGGTTCAGGGAGCTGTTTTTT	CATSRDLLRQGFRELFF
TRBJ1-5	TRBV7-6	few	TRBD1	TGTGCCAGCAGCGAGTCGACAGGGTTCAATCAGCCCCAGCATTTT	CASSESTGFNQPQHF
TRBJ2-7	TRBV4-3	few	.	TGCGCCAGCAGCCCCTATTGGGGGGCCTACGAGCAGTACTTC	CASSPYWGAYEQYF
TRBJ1-4	TRBV29-1	.	TRBD1	TGCAGCGTTAAAGAGGGGGCGCGGGAAAAACTGTTTTTT	CSVKEGAREKLFF
TRBJ2-5	TRBV7-9	once	TRBD1	TGTGCCAGCAGCCTCGGACAGGGGGTTTGGGAGACCCAGTACTTC	CASSLGQGVWETQYF
TRBJ1-5	TRBV7-9	.	TRBD1	TGTGCCAGCAGCTTAGGGGGGACAGGGTATTCTCCCCAGCATTTT	CASSLGGTGYSPQHF